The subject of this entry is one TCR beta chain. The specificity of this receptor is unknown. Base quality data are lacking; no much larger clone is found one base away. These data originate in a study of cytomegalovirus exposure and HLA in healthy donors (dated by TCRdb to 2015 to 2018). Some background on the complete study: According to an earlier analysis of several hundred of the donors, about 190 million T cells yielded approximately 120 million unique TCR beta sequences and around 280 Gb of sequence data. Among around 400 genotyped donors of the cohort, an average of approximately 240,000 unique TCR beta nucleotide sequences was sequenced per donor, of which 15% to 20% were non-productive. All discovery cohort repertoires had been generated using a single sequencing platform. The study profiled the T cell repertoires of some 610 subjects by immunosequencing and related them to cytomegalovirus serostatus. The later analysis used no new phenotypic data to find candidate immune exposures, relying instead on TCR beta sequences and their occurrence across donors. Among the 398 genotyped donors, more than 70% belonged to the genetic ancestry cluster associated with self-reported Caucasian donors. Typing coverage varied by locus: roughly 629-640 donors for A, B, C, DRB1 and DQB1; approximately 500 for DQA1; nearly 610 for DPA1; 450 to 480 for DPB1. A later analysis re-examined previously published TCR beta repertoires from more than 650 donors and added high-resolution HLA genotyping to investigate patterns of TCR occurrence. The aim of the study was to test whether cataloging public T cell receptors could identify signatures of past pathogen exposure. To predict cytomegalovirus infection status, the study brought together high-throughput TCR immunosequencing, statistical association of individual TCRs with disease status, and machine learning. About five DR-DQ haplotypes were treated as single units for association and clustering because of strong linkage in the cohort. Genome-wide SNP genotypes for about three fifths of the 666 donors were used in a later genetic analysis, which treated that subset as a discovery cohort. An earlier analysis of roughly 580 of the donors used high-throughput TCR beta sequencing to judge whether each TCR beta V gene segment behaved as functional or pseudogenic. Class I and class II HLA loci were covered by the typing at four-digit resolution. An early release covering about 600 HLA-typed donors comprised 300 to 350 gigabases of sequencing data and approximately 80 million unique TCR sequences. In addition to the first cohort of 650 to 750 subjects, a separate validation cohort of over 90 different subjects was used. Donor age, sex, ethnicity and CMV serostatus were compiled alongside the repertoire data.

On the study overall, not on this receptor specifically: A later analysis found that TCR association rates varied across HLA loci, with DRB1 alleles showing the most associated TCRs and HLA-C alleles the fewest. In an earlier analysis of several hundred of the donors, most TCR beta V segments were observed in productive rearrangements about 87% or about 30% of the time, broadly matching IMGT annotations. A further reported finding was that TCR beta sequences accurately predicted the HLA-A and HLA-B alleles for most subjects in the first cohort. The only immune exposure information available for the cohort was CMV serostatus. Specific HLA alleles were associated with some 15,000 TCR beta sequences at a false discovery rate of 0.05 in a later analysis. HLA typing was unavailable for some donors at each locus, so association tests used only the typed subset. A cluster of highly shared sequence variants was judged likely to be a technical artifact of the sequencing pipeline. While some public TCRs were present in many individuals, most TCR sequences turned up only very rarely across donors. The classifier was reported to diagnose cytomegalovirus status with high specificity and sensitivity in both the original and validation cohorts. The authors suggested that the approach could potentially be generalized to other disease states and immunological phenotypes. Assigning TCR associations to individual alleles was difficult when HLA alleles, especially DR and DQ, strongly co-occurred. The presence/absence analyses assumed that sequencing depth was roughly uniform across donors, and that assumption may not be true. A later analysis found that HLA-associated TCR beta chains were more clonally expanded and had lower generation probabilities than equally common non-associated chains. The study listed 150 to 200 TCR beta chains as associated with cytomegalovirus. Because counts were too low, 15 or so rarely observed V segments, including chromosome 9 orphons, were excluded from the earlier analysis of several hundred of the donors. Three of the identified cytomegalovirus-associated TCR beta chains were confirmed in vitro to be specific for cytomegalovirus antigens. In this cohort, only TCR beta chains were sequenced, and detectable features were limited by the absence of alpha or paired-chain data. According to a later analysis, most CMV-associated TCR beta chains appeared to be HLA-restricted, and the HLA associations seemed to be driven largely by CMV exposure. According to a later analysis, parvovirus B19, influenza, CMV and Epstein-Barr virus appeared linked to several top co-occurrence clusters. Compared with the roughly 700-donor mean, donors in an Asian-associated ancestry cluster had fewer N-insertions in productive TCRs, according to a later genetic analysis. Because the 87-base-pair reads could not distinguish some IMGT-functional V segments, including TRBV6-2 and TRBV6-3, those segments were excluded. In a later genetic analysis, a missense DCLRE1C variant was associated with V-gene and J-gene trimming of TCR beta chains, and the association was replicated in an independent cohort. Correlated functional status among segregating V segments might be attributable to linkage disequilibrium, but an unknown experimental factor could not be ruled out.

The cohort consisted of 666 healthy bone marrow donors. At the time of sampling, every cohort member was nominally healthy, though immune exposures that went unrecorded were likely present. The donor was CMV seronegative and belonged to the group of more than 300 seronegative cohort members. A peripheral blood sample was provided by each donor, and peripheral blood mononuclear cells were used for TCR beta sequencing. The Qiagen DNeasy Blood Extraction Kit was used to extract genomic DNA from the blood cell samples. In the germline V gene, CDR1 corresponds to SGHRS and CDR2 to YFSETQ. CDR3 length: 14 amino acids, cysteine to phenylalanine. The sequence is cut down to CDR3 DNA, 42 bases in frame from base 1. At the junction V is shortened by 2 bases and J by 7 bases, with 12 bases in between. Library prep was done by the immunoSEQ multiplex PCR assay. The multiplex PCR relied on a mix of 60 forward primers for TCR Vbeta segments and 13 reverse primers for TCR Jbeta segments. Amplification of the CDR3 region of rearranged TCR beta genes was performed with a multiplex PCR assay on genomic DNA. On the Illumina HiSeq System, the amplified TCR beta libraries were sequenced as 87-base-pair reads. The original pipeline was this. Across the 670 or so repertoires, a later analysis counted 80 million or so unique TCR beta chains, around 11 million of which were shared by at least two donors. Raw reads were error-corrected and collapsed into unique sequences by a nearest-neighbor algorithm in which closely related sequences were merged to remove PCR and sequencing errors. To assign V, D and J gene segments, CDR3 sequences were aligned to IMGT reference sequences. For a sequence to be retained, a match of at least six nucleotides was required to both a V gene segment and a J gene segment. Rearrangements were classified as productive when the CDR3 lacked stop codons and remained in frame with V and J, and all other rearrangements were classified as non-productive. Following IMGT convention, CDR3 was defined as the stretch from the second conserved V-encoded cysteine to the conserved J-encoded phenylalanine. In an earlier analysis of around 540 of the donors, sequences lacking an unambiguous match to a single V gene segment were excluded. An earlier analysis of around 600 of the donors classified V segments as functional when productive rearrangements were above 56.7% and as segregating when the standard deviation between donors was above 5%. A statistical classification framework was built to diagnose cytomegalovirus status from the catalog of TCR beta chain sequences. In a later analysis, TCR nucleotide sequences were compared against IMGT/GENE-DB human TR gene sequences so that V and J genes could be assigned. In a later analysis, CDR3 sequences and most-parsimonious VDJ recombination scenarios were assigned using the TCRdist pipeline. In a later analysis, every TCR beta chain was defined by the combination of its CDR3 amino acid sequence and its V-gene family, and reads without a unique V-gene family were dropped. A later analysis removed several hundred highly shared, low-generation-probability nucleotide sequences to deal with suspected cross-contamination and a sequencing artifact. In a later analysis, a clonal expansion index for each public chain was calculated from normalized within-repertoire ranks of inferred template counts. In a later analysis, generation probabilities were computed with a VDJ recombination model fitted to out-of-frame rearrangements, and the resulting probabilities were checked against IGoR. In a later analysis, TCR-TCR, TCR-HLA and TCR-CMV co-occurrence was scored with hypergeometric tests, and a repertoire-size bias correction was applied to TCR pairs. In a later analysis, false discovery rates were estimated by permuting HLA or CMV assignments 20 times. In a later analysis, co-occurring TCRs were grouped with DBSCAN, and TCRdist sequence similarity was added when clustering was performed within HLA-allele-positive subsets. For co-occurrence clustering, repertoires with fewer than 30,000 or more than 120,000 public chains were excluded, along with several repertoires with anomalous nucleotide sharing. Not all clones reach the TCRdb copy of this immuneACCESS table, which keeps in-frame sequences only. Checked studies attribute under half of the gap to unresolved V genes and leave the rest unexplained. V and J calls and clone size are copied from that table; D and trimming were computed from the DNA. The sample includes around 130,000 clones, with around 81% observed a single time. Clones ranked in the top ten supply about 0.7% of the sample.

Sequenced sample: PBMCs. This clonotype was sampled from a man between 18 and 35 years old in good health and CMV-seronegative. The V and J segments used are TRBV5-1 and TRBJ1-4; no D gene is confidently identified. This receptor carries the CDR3 CASSFSPEGEKLFF. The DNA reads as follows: TGCGCCAGCAGCTTTTCCCCGGAGGGTGAAAAACTGTTTTTT. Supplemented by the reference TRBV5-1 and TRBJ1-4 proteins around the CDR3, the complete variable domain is KAGVTQTPRYLIKTRGQQVTLSCSPISGHRSVSWYQQTPGQGLQFLFEYFSETQRNKGNFPGRFSGRQFSNSRSEMNVSTLELGDSALYLCASSFSPEGEKLFFGSGTQLSVL.